A selection of T cell receptor beta chains follows, all from one sample in a study of blood T cells in healthy people across ages. TCRdb re-derived calls from the 5' RACE reads in MiXCR, one entry per CDR3 protein. This sample yields 600,000 to 850,000 distinct CDR3 sequences, of which 20% to 30% are seen a single time; 9% to 9.5% belongs to the top ten. The data were also submitted as part of a second study, on T cells of mothers and their children.

Sequenced sample: blood. These receptors were collected from a boy aged 5-17 years in good health. Each CDR3 is given with its conserved first and last residue. The order of the fields is D gene, V gene, J gene, clone size, CDR3 protein, CDR3 DNA. A D gene is named only where the DNA matches it firmly. Only some rows state a clone size, as once, few, many or a class for expanded clones.

D: -; V: TRBV5-4; J: TRBJ2-7; size: -; CDR3: CASSPTRGGPGEYEQYF; DNA: TGTGCCAGCAGCCCGACCCGAGGAGGCCCAGGGGAATACGAGCAGTACTTC
D: -; V: TRBV2; J: TRBJ2-3; size: -; CDR3: CASSLRGLADTQYF; DNA: TGTGCCAGCAGCCTACGTGGGCTTGCAGATACGCAGTATTTT
D: -; V: TRBV29-1; J: TRBJ2-7; size: few; CDR3: CSVLAKEQYF; DNA: TGCAGCGTCCTAGCCAAGGAGCAGTACTTC
D: -; V: TRBV29-1; J: TRBJ2-1; size: -; CDR3: CSVDGGYEQFF; DNA: TGCAGCGTTGATGGGGGGTATGAGCAGTTCTTC
D: TRBD2; V: TRBV28; J: TRBJ2-7; size: few; CDR3: CASNERDDYEQYF; DNA: TGTGCCAGCAATGAGCGGGACGACTACGAGCAGTACTTC
D: TRBD2; V: TRBV20-1; J: TRBJ2-7; size: -; CDR3: CSARDTSGGLAYEQYF; DNA: TGCAGTGCTAGAGATACTAGTGGGGGACTAGCCTACGAGCAGTACTTC
D: -; V: TRBV28; J: TRBJ1-5; size: few; CDR3: CASSLGQLLVYSNQPQHF; DNA: TGTGCCAGCAGTTTAGGGCAGCTTCTCGTTTATAGCAATCAGCCCCAGCATTTT
D: -; V: TRBV28; J: TRBJ2-7; size: -; CDR3: CASSTPRGGLKNEQYF; DNA: TGTGCCAGCAGTACCCCGCGCGGGGGCCTTAAAAACGAGCAGTACTTC
D: -; V: TRBV6-1; J: TRBJ1-2; size: -; CDR3: CASSTQDGANYGYTF; DNA: TGTGCCAGCAGTACCCAGGACGGAGCTAACTATGGCTACACCTTC
D: -; V: TRBV20-1; J: TRBJ2-7; size: few; CDR3: CSAHPDSGYEQYF; DNA: TGCAGTGCCCACCCTGACAGTGGATACGAGCAGTACTTC
D: TRBD2; V: TRBV28; J: TRBJ2-1; size: few; CDR3: CASSLTMPGLANNEQFF; DNA: TGTGCCAGCAGTTTAACGATGCCGGGACTAGCAAACAATGAGCAGTTCTTC
D: -; V: TRBV6-2/TRBV6-3; J: TRBJ2-5; size: once; CDR3: CASSYSTESKRGQYF; DNA: TGTGCCAGCAGTTACTCGACGGAATCTAAGAGAGGCCAGTACTTC
D: -; V: TRBV6-2/TRBV6-3; J: TRBJ1-5; size: few; CDR3: CASRASGRGYQPQHF; DNA: TGTGCCAGCAGGGCCTCAGGGAGGGGGTATCAGCCCCAGCATTTT
D: -; V: TRBV29-1; J: TRBJ1-1; size: few; CDR3: CSVGRRNTEAFF; DNA: TGCAGCGTTGGTCGCAGGAACACTGAAGCTTTCTTT
D: TRBD1; V: TRBV4-2; J: TRBJ1-2; size: few; CDR3: CASSREGTGGAHTF; DNA: TGTGCCAGCAGCCGCGAGGGAACAGGGGGCGCACATACCTTC
D: -; V: TRBV20-1; J: TRBJ2-7; size: few; CDR3: CSAMGHLPYEQYF; DNA: TGCAGTGCTATGGGGCACCTCCCCTACGAGCAGTACTTC
D: TRBD2; V: TRBV4-1; J: TRBJ2-2; size: -; CDR3: CASSQESSGSLGTGELFF; DNA: TGCGCCAGCAGCCAAGAGTCTAGCGGGAGCTTGGGCACCGGGGAGCTGTTTTTT
D: -; V: TRBV4-3; J: TRBJ2-7; size: -; CDR3: CASSQDRGVSYEQYF; DNA: TGCGCCAGCAGCCAAGATCGGGGTGTCTCCTACGAGCAGTACTTC
D: -; V: TRBV20-1; J: TRBJ2-7; size: -; CDR3: CSARDRNRDSYEQYF; DNA: TGCAGTGCTAGAGATAGGAACAGGGACTCCTACGAGCAGTACTTC
D: -; V: TRBV18; J: TRBJ2-1; size: -; CDR3: CASSPRGAARSYNEQFF; DNA: TGTGCCAGCTCACCTCGGGGAGCGGCCAGGTCCTACAATGAGCAGTTCTTC
D: TRBD2; V: TRBV18; J: TRBJ2-2; size: -; CDR3: CASSPLAGASSPEELFF; DNA: TGTGCCAGCTCACCACTAGCGGGGGCCTCATCACCGGAGGAGCTGTTTTTT
D: -; V: TRBV7-9; J: TRBJ1-4; size: -; CDR3: CASSSGEGLGGEKLFF; DNA: TGTGCCAGCAGCTCGGGAGAGGGGCTTGGAGGTGAAAAACTGTTTTTT
D: -; V: TRBV12-3/TRBV12-4; J: TRBJ2-4; size: -; CDR3: CASSPTARQADIQYF; DNA: TGTGCCAGCAGTCCAACCGCCCGACAGGCGGACATTCAGTACTTC
D: TRBD2; V: TRBV4-3; J: TRBJ2-3; size: -; CDR3: CASSQALADGSTDTQYF; DNA: TGCGCCAGCAGCCAAGCTCTAGCGGACGGTAGCACAGATACGCAGTATTTT
D: -; V: TRBV3-1; J: TRBJ1-3; size: -; CDR3: CASSQEPLSGNTIYF; DNA: TGTGCCAGCAGCCAAGAGCCGCTCTCCGGAAACACCATATATTTT
D: -; V: TRBV27; J: TRBJ1-5; size: -; CDR3: CASSLGTRHSNQPQHF; DNA: TGTGCCAGCAGTTTAGGGACACGCCATAGCAATCAGCCCCAGCATTTT
D: TRBD1; V: TRBV10-3; J: TRBJ2-1; size: -; CDR3: CAAGTGAYNEQFF; DNA: TGTGCCGCCGGAACAGGGGCCTACAATGAGCAGTTCTTC
D: -; V: TRBV7-2; J: TRBJ2-7; size: -; CDR3: CASSQTRTPGPHEQYF; DNA: TGTGCCAGCAGCCAGACCAGGACCCCAGGCCCACACGAGCAGTACTTC
D: -; V: TRBV5-6; J: TRBJ2-5; size: many; CDR3: CASSFSGSGETQYF; DNA: TGTGCCAGCAGCTTTTCCGGATCGGGAGAGACCCAGTACTTC
D: TRBD2; V: TRBV7-3; J: TRBJ2-1; size: -; CDR3: CASSLIAGVGNEQFF; DNA: TGTGCCAGCAGCTTAATAGCGGGAGTCGGCAATGAGCAGTTCTTC
D: -; V: TRBV19; J: TRBJ2-5; size: -; CDR3: CASSIDPETYQETQYF; DNA: TGTGCCAGTAGTATAGATCCTGAGACGTACCAAGAGACCCAGTACTTC
D: TRBD1; V: TRBV10-3; J: TRBJ1-4; size: few; CDR3: CATRQGREEKLFF; DNA: TGTGCCACACGACAGGGCCGGGAGGAAAAACTGTTTTTT
D: -; V: TRBV3-1; J: TRBJ1-2; size: -; CDR3: CASSQQNNYGYTF; DNA: TGTGCCAGCAGCCAACAAAATAACTATGGCTACACCTTC
D: -; V: TRBV13; J: TRBJ1-4; size: -; CDR3: CASRTSGATNEKLFF; DNA: TGTGCCAGCAGGACCTCGGGGGCAACTAATGAAAAACTGTTTTTT
D: -; V: TRBV6-5; J: TRBJ2-5; size: -; CDR3: CASSYSRELLEQYF; DNA: TGTGCCAGCAGTTACTCCAGGGAGCTCTTAGAGCAGTACTTC
D: -; V: TRBV6-5; J: TRBJ1-4; size: -; CDR3: CASSYDSGRASEKLFF; DNA: TGTGCCAGCAGTTACGACTCAGGGAGGGCGTCGGAAAAACTGTTTTTT
D: -; V: TRBV9; J: TRBJ2-1; size: -; CDR3: CASSGVWGAEEQFF; DNA: TGTGCCAGCAGCGGCGTCTGGGGGGCAGAAGAGCAGTTCTTC
D: -; V: TRBV6-6; J: TRBJ2-1; size: few; CDR3: CASSSRDSQNF; DNA: TGTGCCAGCAGTTCCCGAGACAGCCAAAACTTC
D: -; V: TRBV6-1; J: TRBJ2-5; size: -; CDR3: CAMGQQALGTQYF; DNA: TGTGCCATGGGGCAGCAGGCGTTAGGGACCCAGTACTTC
D: TRBD2; V: TRBV12-3/TRBV12-4; J: TRBJ2-1; size: -; CDR3: CASSFSGALNEQFF; DNA: TGTGCCAGCAGTTTTAGCGGGGCTCTCAATGAGCAGTTCTTC
D: TRBD2; V: TRBV10-3; J: TRBJ2-3; size: few; CDR3: CAISDLGGLADSSSTDTQYF; DNA: TGTGCCATCAGTGACCTCGGGGGACTAGCGGATTCCTCTAGCACAGATACGCAGTATTTT
D: TRBD2; V: TRBV11-2; J: TRBJ2-1; size: -; CDR3: CASSLEGLAYYNEQFF; DNA: TGTGCCAGCAGCTTAGAGGGACTAGCGTACTACAATGAGCAGTTCTTC
D: -; V: TRBV11-2; J: TRBJ1-5; size: -; CDR3: CASSSDWGGQPQHF; DNA: TGTGCCAGCAGCTCCGACTGGGGGGGTCAGCCCCAGCATTTT
D: TRBD1; V: TRBV20-1; J: TRBJ2-7; size: few; CDR3: CSARGLTGDYEQYF; DNA: TGCAGTGCTAGAGGCTTAACAGGGGACTACGAGCAGTACTTC
D: TRBD2; V: TRBV28; J: TRBJ2-7; size: few; CDR3: CASSSPVGRYEQYF; DNA: TGTGCCAGCAGTTCCCCTGTCGGGAGGTACGAGCAGTACTTC
D: -; V: TRBV7-9; J: TRBJ1-2; size: few; CDR3: CASSEQELYGYTF; DNA: TGTGCCAGCAGCGAACAGGAACTCTATGGCTACACCTTC
D: TRBD2; V: TRBV10-3; J: TRBJ2-7; size: few; CDR3: CATNPRGGYEQYF; DNA: TGTGCCACCAACCCTCGGGGGGGGTACGAGCAGTACTTC
D: TRBD2; V: TRBV20-1; J: TRBJ2-5; size: -; CDR3: CSARTSGAREQYF; DNA: TGCAGTGCCAGGACTAGCGGGGCCAGGGAGCAGTACTTC
D: -; V: TRBV5-1; J: TRBJ2-1; size: -; CDR3: CASRDTLTNNEQFF; DNA: TGCGCCAGCAGAGACACTCTAACGAACAATGAGCAGTTCTTC
D: TRBD2; V: TRBV6-1; J: TRBJ2-1; size: -; CDR3: CASRQTSERFWDNEQFF; DNA: TGTGCCAGCAGACAGACTAGCGAGAGGTTTTGGGACAATGAGCAGTTCTTC
D: -; V: TRBV14; J: TRBJ1-4; size: -; CDR3: CASSRGLGGRIGVEKLFF; DNA: TGTGCCAGCAGCCGAGGCCTAGGGGGGAGGATCGGAGTTGAAAAACTGTTTTTT